This T cell receptor beta chain was recorded in a study of blood T cell repertoires in COVID-19. The data were produced by immunoSEQ multiplex PCR, yet TCRdb's version contains in-frame clones alone and is incomplete. The sample has 55,000 to 75,000 clones; roughly 77% are singletons. This TCR was sampled from a human donor in a cohort sampled during active COVID-19. The specimen sequenced was peripheral blood.

CDR3 nucleotides: TGTGCCAGCGGCTGGGAGGGGAGAAACACTGAAGCTTTCTTT. Translating gives CASGWEGRNTEAFF. The chain combines TRBV28 with TRBJ1-1, with D possibly being TRBD1 (5 bases). There are 14 residues in the CDR3. CDR1 MDHEN and CDR2 SYDVKM come from the germline V gene. Trimming took off 8 bases at V and 2 bases at J, with 15 bases between the two ends. Full variable domain (rest looked up from reference TRBV28 and TRBJ1-1): DVKVTQSSRYLVKRTGEKVFLECVQDMDHENMFWYRQDPGLGLRLIYFSYDVKMKEKGDIPEGYSVSREKKERFSLILESASTNQTSMYLCASGWEGRNTEAFFGQGTRLTVV.